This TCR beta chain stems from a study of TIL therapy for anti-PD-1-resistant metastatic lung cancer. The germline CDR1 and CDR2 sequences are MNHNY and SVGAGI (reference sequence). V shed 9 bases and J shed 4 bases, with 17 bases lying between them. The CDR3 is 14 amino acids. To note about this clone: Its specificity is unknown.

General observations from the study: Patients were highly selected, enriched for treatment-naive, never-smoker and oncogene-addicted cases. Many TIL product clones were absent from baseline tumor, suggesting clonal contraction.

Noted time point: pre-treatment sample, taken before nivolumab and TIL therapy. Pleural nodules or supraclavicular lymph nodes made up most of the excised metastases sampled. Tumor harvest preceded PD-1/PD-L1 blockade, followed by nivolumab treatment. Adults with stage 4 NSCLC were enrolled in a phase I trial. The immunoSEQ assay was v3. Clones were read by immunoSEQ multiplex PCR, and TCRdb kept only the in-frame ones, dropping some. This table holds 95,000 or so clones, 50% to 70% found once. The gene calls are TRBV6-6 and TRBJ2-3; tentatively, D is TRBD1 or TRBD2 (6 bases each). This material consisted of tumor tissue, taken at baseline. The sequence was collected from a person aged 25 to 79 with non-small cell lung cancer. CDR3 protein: CASRDSRGADTQYF. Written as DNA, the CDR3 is TGTGCCAGTCGGGACTCGAGGGGGGCAGATACGCAGTATTTT.